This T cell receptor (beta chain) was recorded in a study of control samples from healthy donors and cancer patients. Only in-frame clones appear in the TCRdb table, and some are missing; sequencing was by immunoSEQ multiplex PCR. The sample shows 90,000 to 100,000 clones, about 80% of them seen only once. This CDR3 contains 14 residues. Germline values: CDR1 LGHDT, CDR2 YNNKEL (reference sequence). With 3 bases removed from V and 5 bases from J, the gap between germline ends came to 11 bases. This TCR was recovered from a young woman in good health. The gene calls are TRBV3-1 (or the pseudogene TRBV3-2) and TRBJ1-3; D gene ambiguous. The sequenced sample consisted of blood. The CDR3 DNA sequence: TGTGCCAGCAGCCAGGCTCTGGGCCGAAACACCATATATTTT. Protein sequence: CASSQALGRNTIYF.